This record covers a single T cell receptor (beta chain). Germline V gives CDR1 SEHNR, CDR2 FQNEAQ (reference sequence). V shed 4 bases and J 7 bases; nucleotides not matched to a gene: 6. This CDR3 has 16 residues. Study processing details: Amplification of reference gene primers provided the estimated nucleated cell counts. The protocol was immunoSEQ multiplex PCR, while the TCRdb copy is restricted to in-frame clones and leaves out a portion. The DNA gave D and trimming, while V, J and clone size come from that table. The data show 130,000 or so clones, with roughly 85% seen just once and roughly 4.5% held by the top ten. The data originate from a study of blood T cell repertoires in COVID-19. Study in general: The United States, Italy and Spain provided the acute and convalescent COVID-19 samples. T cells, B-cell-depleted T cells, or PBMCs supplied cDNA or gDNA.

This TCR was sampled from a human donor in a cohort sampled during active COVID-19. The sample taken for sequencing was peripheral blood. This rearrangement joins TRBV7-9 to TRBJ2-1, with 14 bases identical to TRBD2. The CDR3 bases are TGTGCCAGCAGCTCGAGACTAGCGGGAGGGCTGAATGAGCAGTTCTTC. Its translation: CASSSRLAGGLNEQFF.